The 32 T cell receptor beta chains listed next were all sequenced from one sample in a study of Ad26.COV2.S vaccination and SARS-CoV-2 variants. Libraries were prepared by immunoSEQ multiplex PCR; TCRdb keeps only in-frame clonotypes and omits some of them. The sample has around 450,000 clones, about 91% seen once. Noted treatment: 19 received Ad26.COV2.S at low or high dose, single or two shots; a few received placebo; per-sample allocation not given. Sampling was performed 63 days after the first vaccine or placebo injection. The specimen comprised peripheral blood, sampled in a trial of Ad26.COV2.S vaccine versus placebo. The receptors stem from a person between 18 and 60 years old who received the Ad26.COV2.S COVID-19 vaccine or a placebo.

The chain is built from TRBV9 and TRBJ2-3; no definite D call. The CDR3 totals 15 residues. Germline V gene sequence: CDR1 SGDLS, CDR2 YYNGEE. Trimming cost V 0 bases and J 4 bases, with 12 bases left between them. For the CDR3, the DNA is TGTGCCAGCAGCGTAGGGGGTACAACCCCAGATACGCAGTATTTT. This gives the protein CASSVGGTTPDTQYF.

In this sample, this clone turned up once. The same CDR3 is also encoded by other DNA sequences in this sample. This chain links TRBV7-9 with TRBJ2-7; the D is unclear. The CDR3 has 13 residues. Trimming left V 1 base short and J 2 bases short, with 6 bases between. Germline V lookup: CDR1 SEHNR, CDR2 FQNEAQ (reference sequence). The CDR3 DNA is TGTGCCAGCAGCTTAGACGGCACCTACGAGCAGTACGTC. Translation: CASSLDGTYEQYV.

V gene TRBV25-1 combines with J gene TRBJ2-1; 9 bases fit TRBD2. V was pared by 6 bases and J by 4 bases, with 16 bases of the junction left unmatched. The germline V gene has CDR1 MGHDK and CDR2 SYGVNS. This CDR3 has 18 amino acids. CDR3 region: CASSRWVSGSFRYNEQFF. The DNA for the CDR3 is TGTGCCAGCAGCAGATGGGTTAGCGGGAGCTTCAGGTACAATGAGCAGTTCTTC.

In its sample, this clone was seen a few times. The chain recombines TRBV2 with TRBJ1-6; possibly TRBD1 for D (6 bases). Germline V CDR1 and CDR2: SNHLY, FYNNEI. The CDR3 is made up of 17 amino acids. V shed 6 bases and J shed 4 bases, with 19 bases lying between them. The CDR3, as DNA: TGTGCCAGCAGGGCAGGAATCGGGACAAGGTATAATTCACCCCTCCACTTT. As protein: CASRAGIGTRYNSPLHF.

The CDR3 loop reads CAWSVQGLNTEAFF. DNA for the CDR3: TGTGCCTGGAGTGTACAGGGGTTGAACACTGAAGCTTTCTTT. V usage is TRBV30 and J usage is TRBJ1-1; 7 nucleotides align to TRBD1. The CDR3 loop spans 14 amino acids. Unmatched junction bases numbered 1, after V lost 0 bases and J lost 0 bases. In germline, CDR1 is GTSNPN, CDR2 SVGIG (reference sequence).

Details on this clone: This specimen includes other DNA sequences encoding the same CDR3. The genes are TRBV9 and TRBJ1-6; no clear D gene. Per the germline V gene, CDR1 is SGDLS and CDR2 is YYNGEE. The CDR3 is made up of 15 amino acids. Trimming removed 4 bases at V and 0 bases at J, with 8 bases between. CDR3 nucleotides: TGTGCCAGCAGCCCCCAAGGCTCCTATAATTCACCCCTCCACTTT. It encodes CASSPQGSYNSPLHF.

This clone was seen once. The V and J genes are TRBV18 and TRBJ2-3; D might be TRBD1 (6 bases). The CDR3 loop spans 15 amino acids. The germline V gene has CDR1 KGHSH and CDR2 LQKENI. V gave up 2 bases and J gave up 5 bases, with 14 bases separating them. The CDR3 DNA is TGTGCCAGCTCACCAATTGCAGGGGCGGAAGATACGCAGTATTTT. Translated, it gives CASSPIAGAEDTQYF.

The CDR3 DNA is TGTGCCAGCAGTGAAGTATGGCCCTACGAGCAGTACTTC. This translates into CASSEVWPYEQYF. The V and J genes are TRBV6-1 and TRBJ2-7; D remains ambiguous. The CDR3 sequence is 13 residues long. Trimming cost V 1 base and J 2 bases, with 6 bases left between them. Germline V CDR1 and CDR2: MNHNS, SASEGT.

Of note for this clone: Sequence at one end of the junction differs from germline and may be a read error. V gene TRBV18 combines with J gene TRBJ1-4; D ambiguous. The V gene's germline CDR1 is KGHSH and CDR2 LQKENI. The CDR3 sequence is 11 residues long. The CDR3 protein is CASSPHKNGIF. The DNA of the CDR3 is TGTGCCAGCTCACCCCATAAGAACGGTATTTTT.

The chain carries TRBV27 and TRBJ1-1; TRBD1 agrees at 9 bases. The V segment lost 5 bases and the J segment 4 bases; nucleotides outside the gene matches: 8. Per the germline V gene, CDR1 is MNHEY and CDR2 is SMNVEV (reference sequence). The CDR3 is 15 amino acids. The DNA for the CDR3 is TGTGCCAGCAGTACGAAGCGGGACAGGGCCACTGAAGCTTTCTTT. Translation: CASSTKRDRATEAFF.

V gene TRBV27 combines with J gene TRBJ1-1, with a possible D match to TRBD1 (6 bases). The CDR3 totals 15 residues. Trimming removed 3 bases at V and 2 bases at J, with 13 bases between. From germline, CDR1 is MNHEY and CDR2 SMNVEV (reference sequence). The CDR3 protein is CASSLQGRPNTEAFF. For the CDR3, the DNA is TGTGCCAGCAGTTTGCAGGGGAGGCCTAACACTGAAGCTTTCTTT.

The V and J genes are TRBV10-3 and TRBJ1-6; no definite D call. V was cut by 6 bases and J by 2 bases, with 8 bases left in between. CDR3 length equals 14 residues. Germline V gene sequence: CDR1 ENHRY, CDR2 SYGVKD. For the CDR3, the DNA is TGTGCCATCAGGGACCTAACCTATAATTCACCCCTCCACTTT. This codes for CAIRDLTYNSPLHF.

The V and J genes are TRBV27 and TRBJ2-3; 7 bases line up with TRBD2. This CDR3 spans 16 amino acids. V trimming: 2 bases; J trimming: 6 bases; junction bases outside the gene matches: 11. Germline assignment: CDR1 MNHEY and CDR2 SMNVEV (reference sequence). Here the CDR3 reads CASSLIGGGSQDTQYF. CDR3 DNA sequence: TGTGCCAGCAGTTTAATAGGCGGCGGGAGTCAGGATACGCAGTATTTT.

CDR3 protein: CASSNRGRNYGYTF. CDR3 DNA: TGCGCCAGCAGCAACAGGGGGCGTAACTATGGCTACACCTTC. The gene calls are TRBV4-1 and TRBJ1-2; 9 positions match TRBD1. After removal of 5 bases from V and 1 base from J, the junction contained 2 bases not matched to a gene. CDR1 and CDR2 (germline): MGHRA, YSYEKL. CDR3 length equals 14 residues.

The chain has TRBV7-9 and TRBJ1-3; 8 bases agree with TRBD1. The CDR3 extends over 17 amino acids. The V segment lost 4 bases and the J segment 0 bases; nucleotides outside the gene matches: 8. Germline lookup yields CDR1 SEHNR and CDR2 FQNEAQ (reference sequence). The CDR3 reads CASSSVTGASSGNTIYF. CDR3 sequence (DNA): TGTGCCAGCAGCTCCGTGACAGGGGCAAGCTCTGGAAACACCATATATTTT.

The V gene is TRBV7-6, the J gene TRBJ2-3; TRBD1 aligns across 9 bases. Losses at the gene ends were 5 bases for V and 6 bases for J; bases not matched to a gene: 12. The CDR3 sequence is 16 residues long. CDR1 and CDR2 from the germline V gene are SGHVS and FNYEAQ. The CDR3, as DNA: TGTGCCAGCAGCCCTCGGGACAGGGCTTGGGGGGATACGCAGTATTTT. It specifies CASSPRDRAWGDTQYF.

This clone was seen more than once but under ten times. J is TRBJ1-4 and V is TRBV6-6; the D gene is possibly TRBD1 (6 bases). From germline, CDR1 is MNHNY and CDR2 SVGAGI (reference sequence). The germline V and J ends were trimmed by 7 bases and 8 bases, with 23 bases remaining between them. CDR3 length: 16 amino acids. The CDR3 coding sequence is TGTGCCAGCACTCTCGGAGGGGGGTTGGGTCGAGAAAAACTGTTTTTT. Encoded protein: CASTLGGGLGREKLFF.

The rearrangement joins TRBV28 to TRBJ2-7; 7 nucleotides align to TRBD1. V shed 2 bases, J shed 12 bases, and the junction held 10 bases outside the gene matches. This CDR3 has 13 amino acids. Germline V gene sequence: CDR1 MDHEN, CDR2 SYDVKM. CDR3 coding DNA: TGTGCCAGCAGTTTACCGGGACAGATCTCCCCGTACGTC. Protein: CASSLPGQISPYV.

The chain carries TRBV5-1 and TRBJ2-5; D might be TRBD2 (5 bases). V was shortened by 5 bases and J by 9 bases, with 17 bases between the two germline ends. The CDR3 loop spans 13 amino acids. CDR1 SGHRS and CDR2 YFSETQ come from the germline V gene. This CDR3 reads CASRDRDVMAQYF. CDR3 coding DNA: TGCGCCAGCAGAGACCGGGATGTTATGGCCCAGTACTTC.

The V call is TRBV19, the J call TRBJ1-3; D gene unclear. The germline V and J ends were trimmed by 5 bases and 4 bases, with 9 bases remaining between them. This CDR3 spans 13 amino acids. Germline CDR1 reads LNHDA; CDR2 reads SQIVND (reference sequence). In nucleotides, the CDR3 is TGTGCCAGTAGTGCGGGGTTAGGAAACACCATATATTTT. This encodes CASSAGLGNTIYF.

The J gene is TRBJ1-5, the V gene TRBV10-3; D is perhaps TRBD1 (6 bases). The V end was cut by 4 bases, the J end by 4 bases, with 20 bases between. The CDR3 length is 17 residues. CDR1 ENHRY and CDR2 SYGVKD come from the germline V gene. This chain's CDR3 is CAISGQRGHNGNQPQHF. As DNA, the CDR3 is TGTGCCATCAGTGGCCAGCGGGGGCACAATGGGAATCAGCCCCAGCATTTT.

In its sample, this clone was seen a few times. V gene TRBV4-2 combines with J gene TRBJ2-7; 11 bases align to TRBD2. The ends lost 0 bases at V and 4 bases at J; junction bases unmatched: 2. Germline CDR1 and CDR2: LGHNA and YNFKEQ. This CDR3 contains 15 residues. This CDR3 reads CASSQDTSGSYEQYV. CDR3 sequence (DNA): TGTGCCAGCAGCCAAGATACTAGCGGGAGTTACGAGCAGTACGTC.

The CDR3 spells CAWSRDPRRDGYTF. The CDR3 DNA reads TGTGCCTGGAGTCGGGACCCCAGGCGGGATGGCTACACCTTC. The genes are TRBV30 and TRBJ1-2; maybe TRBD1 (5 bases). The ends were cut back, 2 bases at V and 6 bases at J, with 16 bases in the middle. The CDR3 runs to 14 residues. The germline gives CDR1 GTSNPN, CDR2 SVGIG (reference sequence).

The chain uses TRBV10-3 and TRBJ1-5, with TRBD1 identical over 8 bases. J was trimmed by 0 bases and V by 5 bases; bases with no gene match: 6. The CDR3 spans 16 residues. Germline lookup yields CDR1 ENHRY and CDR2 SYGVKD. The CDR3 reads CAISRDRTYSNQPQHF. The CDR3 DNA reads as TGTGCCATCAGTCGGGACAGGACTTATAGCAATCAGCCCCAGCATTTT.

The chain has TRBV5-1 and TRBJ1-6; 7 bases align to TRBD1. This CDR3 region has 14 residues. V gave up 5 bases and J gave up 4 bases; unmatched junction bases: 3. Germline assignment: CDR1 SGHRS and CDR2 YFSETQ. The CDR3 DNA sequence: TGCGCCAGCAGGCCAGGGGGATATAATTCACCCCTCCACTTT. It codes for CASRPGGYNSPLHF.

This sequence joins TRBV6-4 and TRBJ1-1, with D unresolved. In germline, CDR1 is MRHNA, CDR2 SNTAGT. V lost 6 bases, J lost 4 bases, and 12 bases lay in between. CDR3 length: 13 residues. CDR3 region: CASRRAPGTEAFF. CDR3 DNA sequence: TGTGCCAGCAGACGGGCCCCGGGCACTGAAGCTTTCTTT.

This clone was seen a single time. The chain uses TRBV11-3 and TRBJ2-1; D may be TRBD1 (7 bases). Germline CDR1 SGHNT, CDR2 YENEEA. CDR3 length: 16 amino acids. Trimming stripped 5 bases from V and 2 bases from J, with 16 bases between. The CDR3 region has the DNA TGTGCCAGCAGCCTCAGGGGGGAAGGAACCTACAATGAGCAGTTCTTC. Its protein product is CASSLRGEGTYNEQFF. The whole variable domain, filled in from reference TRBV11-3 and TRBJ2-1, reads EAGVVQSPRYKIIEKKQPVAFWCNPISGHNTLYWYLQNLGQGPELLIRYENEEAVDDSQLPKDRFSAERLKGVDSTLKIQPAELGDSAVYLCASSLRGEGTYNEQFFGPGTRLTVL.

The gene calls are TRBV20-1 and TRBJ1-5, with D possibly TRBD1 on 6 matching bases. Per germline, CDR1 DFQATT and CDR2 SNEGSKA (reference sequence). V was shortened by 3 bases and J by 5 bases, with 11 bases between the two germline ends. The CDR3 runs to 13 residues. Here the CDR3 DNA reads TGCAGTGCTAGTCCAGGACAGCATCAGCCCCAGCATTTT. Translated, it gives CSASPGQHQPQHF.

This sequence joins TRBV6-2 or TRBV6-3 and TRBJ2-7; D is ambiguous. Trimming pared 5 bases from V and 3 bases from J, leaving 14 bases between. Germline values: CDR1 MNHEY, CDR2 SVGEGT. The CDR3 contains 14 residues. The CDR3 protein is CASSPVRLNYEQYV. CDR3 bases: TGTGCCAGCAGTCCCGTAAGACTCAACTACGAGCAGTACGTC.

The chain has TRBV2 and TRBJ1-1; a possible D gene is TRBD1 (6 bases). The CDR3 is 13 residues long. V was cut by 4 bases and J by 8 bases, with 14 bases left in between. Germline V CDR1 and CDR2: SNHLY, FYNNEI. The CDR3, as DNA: TGTGCCAGCAGTGTCCAGGGGCAGGGGGAAGCTTTCTTT. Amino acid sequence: CASSVQGQGEAFF.

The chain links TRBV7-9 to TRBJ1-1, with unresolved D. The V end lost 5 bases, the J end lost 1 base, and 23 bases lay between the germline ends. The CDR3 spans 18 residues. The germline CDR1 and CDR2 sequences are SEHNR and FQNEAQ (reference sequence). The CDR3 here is CASSPFGRSLNQNTEAFF. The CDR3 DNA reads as TGTGCCAGCAGCCCTTTCGGACGGTCACTGAATCAGAACACTGAAGCTTTCTTT.

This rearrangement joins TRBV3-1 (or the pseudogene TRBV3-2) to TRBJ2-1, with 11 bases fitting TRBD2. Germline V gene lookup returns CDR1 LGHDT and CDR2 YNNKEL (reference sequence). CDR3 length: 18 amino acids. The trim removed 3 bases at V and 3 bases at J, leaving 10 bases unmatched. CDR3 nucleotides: TGTGCCAGCAGCCATGGAAGCCGAACTAGCGGGAGCTACAATGAGCAGTTCTTC. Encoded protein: CASSHGSRTSGSYNEQFF.